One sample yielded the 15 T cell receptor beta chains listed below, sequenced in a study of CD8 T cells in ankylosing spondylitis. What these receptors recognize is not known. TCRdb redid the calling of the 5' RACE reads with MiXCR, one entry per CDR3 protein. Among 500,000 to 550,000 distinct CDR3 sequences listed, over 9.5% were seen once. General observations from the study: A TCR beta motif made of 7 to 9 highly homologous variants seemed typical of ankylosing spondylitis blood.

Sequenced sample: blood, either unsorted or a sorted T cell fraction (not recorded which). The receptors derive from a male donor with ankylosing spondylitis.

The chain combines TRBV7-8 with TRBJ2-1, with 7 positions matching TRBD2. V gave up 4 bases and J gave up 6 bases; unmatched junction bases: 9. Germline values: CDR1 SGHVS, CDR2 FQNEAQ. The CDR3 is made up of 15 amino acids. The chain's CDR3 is CASSYGLVGGNEQFF. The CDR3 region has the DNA TGTGCCAGCAGCTACGGACTAGTGGGAGGCAATGAGCAGTTCTTC.

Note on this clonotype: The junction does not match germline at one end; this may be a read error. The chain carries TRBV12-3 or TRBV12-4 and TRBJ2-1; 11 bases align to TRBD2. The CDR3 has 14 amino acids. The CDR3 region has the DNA TGTGCCAGCAGTTTAGCGGCGGCTAGCGGGAGGTTGGTCTTC. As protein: CASSLAAASGRLVF.

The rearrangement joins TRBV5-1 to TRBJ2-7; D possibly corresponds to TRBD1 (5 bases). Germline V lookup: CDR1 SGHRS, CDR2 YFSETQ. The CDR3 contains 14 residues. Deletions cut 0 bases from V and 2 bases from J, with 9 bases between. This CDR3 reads CASSLVPDTYEQYF. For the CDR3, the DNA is TGCGCCAGCAGCTTGGTCCCGGACACCTACGAGCAGTACTTC. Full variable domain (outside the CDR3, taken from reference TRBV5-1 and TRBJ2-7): KAGVTQTPRYLIKTRGQQVTLSCSPISGHRSVSWYQQTPGQGLQFLFEYFSETQRNKGNFPGRFSGRQFSNSRSEMNVSTLELGDSALYLCASSLVPDTYEQYFGPGTRLTVT.

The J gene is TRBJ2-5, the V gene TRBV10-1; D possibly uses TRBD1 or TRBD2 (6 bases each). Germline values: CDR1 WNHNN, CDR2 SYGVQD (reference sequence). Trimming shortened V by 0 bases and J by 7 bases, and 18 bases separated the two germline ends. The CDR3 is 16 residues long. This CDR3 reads CASSESGAGRGGTQYF. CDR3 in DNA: TGCGCCAGCAGTGAGTCGGGAGCGGGCCGAGGGGGGACCCAGTACTTC.

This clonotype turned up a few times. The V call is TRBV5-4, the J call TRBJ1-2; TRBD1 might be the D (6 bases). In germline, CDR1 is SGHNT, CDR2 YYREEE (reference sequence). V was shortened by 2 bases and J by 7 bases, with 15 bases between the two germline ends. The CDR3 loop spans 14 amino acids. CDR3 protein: CASSLWTVERGYTF. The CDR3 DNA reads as TGTGCCAGCAGCTTATGGACAGTAGAACGTGGCTACACCTTC.

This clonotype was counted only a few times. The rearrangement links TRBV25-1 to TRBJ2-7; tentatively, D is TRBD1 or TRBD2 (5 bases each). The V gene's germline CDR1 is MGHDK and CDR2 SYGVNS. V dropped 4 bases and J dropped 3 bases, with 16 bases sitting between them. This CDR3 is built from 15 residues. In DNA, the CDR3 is TGTGCCAGCAGTGCAGAGGGTGGGGGTCTCTACGAGCAGTACTTC. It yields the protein CASSAEGGGLYEQYF.

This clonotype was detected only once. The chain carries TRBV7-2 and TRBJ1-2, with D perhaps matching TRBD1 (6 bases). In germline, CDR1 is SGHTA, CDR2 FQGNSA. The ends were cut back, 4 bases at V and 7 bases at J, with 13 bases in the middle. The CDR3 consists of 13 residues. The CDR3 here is CASSSVAGAGYTF. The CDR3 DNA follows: TGTGCCAGCAGCTCCGTCGCGGGGGCTGGCTACACCTTC.

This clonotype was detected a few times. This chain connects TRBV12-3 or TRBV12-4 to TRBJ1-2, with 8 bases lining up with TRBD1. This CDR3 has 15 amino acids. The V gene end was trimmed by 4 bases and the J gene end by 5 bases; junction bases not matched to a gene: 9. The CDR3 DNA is TGTGCCAGCAGTTCAGACGGACAGGGAGAATATGGCTACACCTTC. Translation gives CASSSDGQGEYGYTF.

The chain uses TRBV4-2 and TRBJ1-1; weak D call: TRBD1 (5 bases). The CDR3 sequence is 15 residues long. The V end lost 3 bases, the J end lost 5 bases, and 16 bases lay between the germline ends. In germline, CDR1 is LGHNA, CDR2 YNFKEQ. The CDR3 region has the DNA TGTGCCAGCAGCCAGGGGGGGAGAACCGAGACTGAAGCTTTCTTT. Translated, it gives CASSQGGRTETEAFF.

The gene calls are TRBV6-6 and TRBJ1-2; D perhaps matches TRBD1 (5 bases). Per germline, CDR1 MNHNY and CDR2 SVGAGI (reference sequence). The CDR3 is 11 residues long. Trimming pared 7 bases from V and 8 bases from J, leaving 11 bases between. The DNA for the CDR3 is TGTGCCAGCAACAACTGGGGGGGCTACACCTTC. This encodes CASNNWGGYTF.

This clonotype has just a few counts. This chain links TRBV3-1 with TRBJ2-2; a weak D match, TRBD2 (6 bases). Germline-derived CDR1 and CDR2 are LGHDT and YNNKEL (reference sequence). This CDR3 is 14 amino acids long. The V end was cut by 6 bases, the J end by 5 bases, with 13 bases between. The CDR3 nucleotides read TGTGCCAGCAGTACGTTACGGGGGACCGGGGAGCTGTTTTTT. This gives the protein CASSTLRGTGELFF. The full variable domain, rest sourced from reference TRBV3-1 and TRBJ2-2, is DTAVSQTPKYLVTQMGNDKSIKCEQNLGHDTMYWYKQDSKKFLKIMFSYNNKELIINETVPNRFSPKSPDKAHLNLHINSLELGDSAVYFCASSTLRGTGELFFGEGSRLTVL.

CDR3 in DNA: TGTGCCACCAGCAGAGCGGCCAGCGACTATGGCTACACCTTC. Its protein is CATSRAASDYGYTF. The chain employs TRBV15 and TRBJ1-2, with D unclear. The V end was cut by 1 base, the J end by 3 bases, with 9 bases between. Germline CDR1 LNHNV, CDR2 YYDKDF (reference sequence). The CDR3 loop spans 14 amino acids.

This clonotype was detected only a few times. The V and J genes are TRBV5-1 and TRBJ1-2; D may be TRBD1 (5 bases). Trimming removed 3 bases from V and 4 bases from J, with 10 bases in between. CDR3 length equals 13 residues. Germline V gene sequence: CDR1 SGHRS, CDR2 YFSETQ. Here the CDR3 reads CASSWDGIYGYTF. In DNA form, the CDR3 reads TGCGCCAGCAGCTGGGACGGAATCTATGGCTACACCTTC.

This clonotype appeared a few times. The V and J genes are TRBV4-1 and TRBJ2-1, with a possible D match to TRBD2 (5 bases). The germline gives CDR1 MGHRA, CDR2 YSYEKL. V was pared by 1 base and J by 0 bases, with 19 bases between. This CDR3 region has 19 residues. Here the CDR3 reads CASSQGHLPGKYSYNEQFF. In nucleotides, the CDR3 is TGCGCCAGCAGCCAAGGACACCTACCGGGGAAATACTCCTACAATGAGCAGTTCTTC.

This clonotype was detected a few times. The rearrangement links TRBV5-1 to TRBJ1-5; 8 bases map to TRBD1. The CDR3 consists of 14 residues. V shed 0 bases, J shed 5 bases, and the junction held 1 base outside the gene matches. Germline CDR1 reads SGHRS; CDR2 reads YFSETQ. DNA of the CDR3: TGCGCCAGCAGCTTGGGGACAGGGTATCAGCCCCAGCATTTT. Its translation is CASSLGTGYQPQHF.